This T cell receptor (beta chain) emerged from a study of T cells expressing NK-cell markers. The wider study: There were seven HCMV-seropositive donors and one seronegative donor among the eight sequenced.

Per the germline V gene, CDR1 is DFQATT and CDR2 is SNEGSKA (reference sequence). This CDR3 is 14 amino acids long. TCR beta libraries carry UMIs added by 5'RACE template switching. Each CDR3 protein gets one entry in TCRdb, which reprocessed the 5' RACE reads and gives no DNA. The sample's table shows a few hundred thousand distinct CDR3 sequences. V gene TRBV20-1 combines with J gene TRBJ1-1. The sample consisted of blood T cells: a sorted CD56 or NKG2C T cell subset, CD4+ or CD8+ T cells, or bulk PBMC T cells (not recorded which). The sequence derives from a man aged 18-69 years in good health. CDR3 amino acids: CSASRPETNTEAFF.